The 27 T cell receptor beta chains listed next were all sequenced from one sample in a study of T-cell memory formation after mild COVID-19. TCRdb passed the 5' RACE reads through MiXCR, listing each CDR3 protein once. The profile covers about 560,000 distinct CDR3 sequences, with approximately 15% appearing a single time and around 8.1% taken by the ten largest. The sequencing input was PBMCs or a T cell subset sorted from them (not recorded which). These receptors were collected from an adult woman who had mild COVID-19 (a few samples of this study predate the infection). Cell type and time point are not known.

The V and J genes are TRBV7-9 and TRBJ2-7, with TRBD1 identical over 7 bases. There are 15 residues in the CDR3. The J segment lost 0 bases and the V segment lost 3 bases, leaving 5 bases of the junction unmatched. The germline gives CDR1 SEHNR, CDR2 FQNEAQ (reference sequence). In DNA, the CDR3 is TGTGCCAGCAGCTTGCAGGGGGTAAGCTCCTACGAGCAGTACTTC. It specifies CASSLQGVSSYEQYF.

This chain connects TRBV7-9 to TRBJ2-5; the D gene is possibly TRBD2 (6 bases). V lost 6 bases and J 2 bases, leaving 19 bases between the germline ends. CDR1 and CDR2 from the germline V gene are SEHNR and FQNEAQ (reference sequence). The CDR3 is made up of 16 amino acids. CDR3 coding DNA: TGTGCCAGCAGAAGGTTCGGGGGAGGCCTACAAGAGACCCAGTACTTC. Its translation is CASRRFGGGLQETQYF.

The chain is built from TRBV9 and TRBJ1-6; D ambiguous. The V and J ends lost 0 bases and 8 bases respectively, with 9 bases between them. Looked up from germline, CDR1 is SGDLS and CDR2 is YYNGEE. The CDR3 loop spans 14 amino acids. This CDR3 is CASSVDMVDSPLHF. In DNA form, the CDR3 reads TGTGCCAGCAGCGTAGACATGGTAGATTCACCCCTCCACTTT.

This rearrangement joins TRBV10-3 to TRBJ2-1, with D possibly matching TRBD1 (6 bases). Per germline, CDR1 ENHRY and CDR2 SYGVKD. The CDR3 totals 12 residues. Trimming took 10 bases from V and 4 from J, leaving 11 bases between them. CDR3: CATRGMYNEQFF. In DNA form, the CDR3 reads TGTGCCACCAGGGGCATGTACAATGAGCAGTTCTTC.

Only a few counts were recorded for this clonotype. The rearrangement joins TRBV7-9 to TRBJ1-5, with D perhaps matching TRBD1 (5 bases). CDR1 and CDR2 (germline): SEHNR, FQNEAQ (reference sequence). This CDR3 is 16 amino acids long. Trimming left V 1 base short and J 2 bases short, with 12 bases between. The CDR3 DNA sequence: TGTGCCAGCAGCTTAGTAGAAGGGGTGGGCAATCAGCCCCAGCATTTT. Translated, it gives CASSLVEGVGNQPQHF.

The chain joins TRBV12-3 or TRBV12-4 to TRBJ1-1; unclear D gene. This CDR3 is built from 14 residues. V lost 2 bases to trimming and J lost 2 bases, with 9 bases between them. The CDR3: CASSLRVVNTEAFF. CDR3 nucleotide sequence: TGTGCCAGCAGTTTAAGGGTTGTTAACACTGAAGCTTTCTTT.

The chain is built from TRBV6-5 and TRBJ1-4; 7 nucleotides align to TRBD1. The germline gives CDR1 MNHEY, CDR2 SVGAGI. V lost 6 bases, J lost 4 bases, and 11 bases stayed unmatched. The CDR3 has 16 residues. CDR3 residues: CASSRAGSGGNEKLFF. Written as DNA, the CDR3 is TGTGCCAGCAGCAGAGCGGGGTCAGGGGGTAATGAAAAACTGTTTTTT.

This sequence joins TRBV7-3 and TRBJ2-1; 9 bases map to TRBD2. Germline CDR1 reads SGHTA; CDR2 reads FQGTGA. This CDR3 region has 16 residues. The V and J ends lost 2 bases and 3 bases, in that order; junction bases with no gene match: 5. CDR3 region: CASSLGPSGIYNEQFF. DNA of the CDR3: TGTGCCAGCAGCTTAGGGCCTAGCGGGATCTACAATGAGCAGTTCTTC.

This clonotype has ten or more counts. The genes are TRBV15 and TRBJ2-1; perhaps TRBD2 as D (6 bases). The V gene's germline CDR1 is LNHNV and CDR2 YYDKDF (reference sequence). V was shortened by 0 bases and J by 8 bases, with 8 bases between the two germline ends. The CDR3 contains 13 residues. The CDR3 nucleotides are TGTGCCACCAGCAGAGATGGCGGGGATGAGCAGTTCTTC. Amino acid sequence: CATSRDGGDEQFF.

V is TRBV9 and J is TRBJ1-1, with D possibly being TRBD1 (5 bases). Germline V gene data show CDR1 as SGDLS and CDR2 as YYNGEE. The CDR3 covers 15 residues. Trimming cost V 5 bases and J 0 bases, with 14 bases left between them. The CDR3 protein is CASRVGAPMNTEAFF. The CDR3 DNA follows: TGTGCCAGCAGGGTCGGGGCCCCCATGAACACTGAAGCTTTCTTT.

The chain employs TRBV4-3 and TRBJ2-2, with 8 bases matching TRBD2. V gave up 0 bases and J gave up 6 bases; unmatched junction bases: 9. Germline lookup yields CDR1 LGHNA and CDR2 YSLEER. This CDR3 contains 17 residues. Here the CDR3 DNA reads TGCGCCAGCAGCCAAGACCTAGCGGGCCCCGGGGCCGGGGAGCTGTTTTTT. Translation gives CASSQDLAGPGAGELFF.

This clonotype was counted ten times or more. The chain recombines TRBV13 with TRBJ2-1; D not resolved. This CDR3 region has 15 residues. Trimming cost V 1 base and J 8 bases, with 15 bases left between them. Germline V gives CDR1 PRHDT, CDR2 FYEKMQ (reference sequence). The CDR3 DNA sequence: TGTGCCAGCAGCTTAGAGGGCCTGGGCAGCCATGAGCAGTTCTTC. Protein sequence: CASSLEGLGSHEQFF.

The chain employs TRBV6-5 and TRBJ1-1; TRBD1 aligns across 12 bases. The germline V gene has CDR1 MNHEY and CDR2 SVGAGI. CDR3 length equals 14 residues. V gave up 7 bases and J gave up 5 bases; unmatched junction bases: 5. CDR3 amino acids: CASNLGQGATEAFF. The CDR3 region has the DNA TGTGCCAGCAACCTGGGACAGGGGGCTACTGAAGCTTTCTTT.

This chain connects TRBV12-3 or TRBV12-4 to TRBJ2-3; tentatively, D is TRBD1 (6 bases). This CDR3 is built from 17 residues. V was trimmed by 5 bases and J by 3 bases, leaving 21 bases between them. The CDR3 bases are TGTGCCAGCAGTCCCCCCCGAGGGGGTCTCGGGACAGATACGCAGTATTTT. This gives the protein CASSPPRGGLGTDTQYF.

The rearrangement joins TRBV15 to TRBJ1-2; a weak D match, TRBD1 (6 bases). Germline assignment: CDR1 LNHNV and CDR2 YYDKDF (reference sequence). V was cut by 4 bases and J by 1 base, with 16 bases left in between. This CDR3 has 16 residues. The CDR3 DNA follows: TGTGCCACCAGCACCACTCTCGGACAGTTTAACTATGGCTACACCTTC. The encoded protein is CATSTTLGQFNYGYTF.

This sequence joins TRBV7-9 and TRBJ1-5, with a possible D match to TRBD1 (6 bases). The CDR3 consists of 16 residues. The V and J ends lost 3 bases and 2 bases respectively, with 14 bases between them. Germline CDR1 SEHNR, CDR2 FQNEAQ (reference sequence). CDR3 nucleotide sequence: TGTGCCAGCAGCTTCGGGGGGCGCGGTGGCAATCAGCCCCAGCATTTT. It yields the protein CASSFGGRGGNQPQHF.

This clonotype was picked up many times. The gene calls are TRBV24-1 and TRBJ2-3, with no clear D. Deletions cut 3 bases from V and 4 bases from J, with 7 bases between. The CDR3 runs to 13 residues. From germline, CDR1 is KGHDR and CDR2 SFDVKD. CDR3 in DNA: TGTGCCACCAGTGATGCCCCCGCAGATACGCAGTATTTT. Translation: CATSDAPADTQYF.

This chain joins TRBV6-1 and TRBJ2-7; a possible D gene is TRBD1 (6 bases). Trimming pared 6 bases from V and 4 bases from J, leaving 19 bases between. CDR1 and CDR2 from the germline V gene are MNHNS and SASEGT. The CDR3 is 15 residues long. The CDR3 DNA sequence: TGTGCCAGCAGCCCCCTCCCAGGGGACCCATACGAGCAGTACTTC. This sequence encodes CASSPLPGDPYEQYF.

This clonotype was seen a handful of times. This chain joins TRBV4-3 and TRBJ2-5, with TRBD2 matching 7 bases. This CDR3 is built from 15 residues. Trimming removed 2 bases from V and 7 bases from J; junction bases left unmatched: 10. CDR1 and CDR2 from the germline V gene are LGHNA and YSLEER. For the CDR3, the DNA is TGCGCCAGCAGCCAACCTACTGGGGGGGTAGTGACCCAGTACTTC. This sequence encodes CASSQPTGGVVTQYF.

The chain combines TRBV20-1 with TRBJ2-7; D might be TRBD1 (6 bases). The CDR3 totals 14 residues. Germline CDR1 and CDR2: DFQATT and SNEGSKA (reference sequence). Trimming left V 3 bases short and J 0 bases short, with 12 bases between. CDR3 sequence (DNA): TGCAGTGCTAGGGATACAGGGTTCTCCTACGAGCAGTACTTC. Translation gives CSARDTGFSYEQYF.

The genes are TRBV19 and TRBJ1-5, with TRBD1 matching over 7 bases. The CDR3 covers 14 residues. Unmatched junction bases numbered 9, after V lost 7 bases and J lost 6 bases. Per germline, CDR1 LNHDA and CDR2 SQIVND (reference sequence). CDR3 nucleotide sequence: TGTGCCAGTAACGGGGACAGCTCTTCTCAGCCCCAGCATTTT. The encoded protein is CASNGDSSSQPQHF.

This clonotype was detected a few times. The J gene is TRBJ2-6, the V gene TRBV7-6; 7 bases are a match to TRBD1. The CDR3 is 18 residues long. The V gene's germline CDR1 is SGHVS and CDR2 FNYEAQ. J gave up 4 bases and V 2 bases, and 11 bases lay outside the gene matches. The CDR3 nucleotides read TGTGCCAGCAGCTTAAGGGGGCGCGGTCTTTCCGGGGCCAACGTCCTGACTTTC. Translating gives CASSLRGRGLSGANVLTF. The variable domain in full, with the rest retrieved from reference TRBV7-6 and TRBJ2-6, is GAGVSQSPRYKVTKRGQDVALRCDPISGHVSLYWYRQALGQGPEFLTYFNYEAQQDKSGLPNDRFSAERPEGSISTLTIQRTEQRDSAMYRCASSLRGRGLSGANVLTFGAGSRLTVL.

The sample holds a few counts of this clonotype. The V gene is TRBV5-6, the J gene TRBJ1-1, with TRBD1 matching over 7 bases. Germline loops: CDR1 SGHDT, CDR2 YYEEEE. V shed 2 bases, J shed 0 bases, and the junction held 4 bases outside the gene matches. The CDR3 sequence is 15 residues long. CDR3 residues: CASSFRQGLNTEAFF. CDR3 in DNA: TGTGCCAGCAGCTTCCGACAGGGCCTGAACACTGAAGCTTTCTTT.

Concerning this clonotype: The germline gene is not matched at one end of the junction; a read error may be the cause. The chain couples TRBV7-9 to TRBJ1-1; no definite D call. Germline CDR1 is SEHNR and CDR2 is FQNEAQ (reference sequence). The CDR3 sequence is 15 residues long. Here the CDR3 reads CASSLGFGENTETFF. The CDR3 DNA sequence: TGTGCCAGCAGCTTAGGCTTTGGGGAGAACACTGAAACTTTCTTT.

The genes are TRBV7-3 and TRBJ2-1; D is undetermined. V was cut by 2 bases and J by 5 bases, with 10 bases left in between. The CDR3 has 14 amino acids. Germline CDR1 is SGHTA and CDR2 is FQGTGA. CDR3 nucleotides: TGTGCCAGCAGCTTATTCCCGAAGGACAATGAGCAGTTCTTC. It encodes CASSLFPKDNEQFF. Using reference TRBV7-3 and TRBJ2-1 for the parts outside the CDR3, the full variable domain is GAGVSQTPSNKVTEKGKYVELRCDPISGHTALYWYRQSLGQGPEFLIYFQGTGAADDSGLPNDRFFAVRPEGSVSTLKIQRTERGDSAVYLCASSLFPKDNEQFFGPGTRLTVL.

This chain joins TRBV21-1 and TRBJ2-7; the D call of TRBD2 is as the table states it, not checked on the DNA. TRBV21-1 is annotated as a pseudogene. The CDR3 has 15 residues. This chain's CDR3 is CASSKRDLHSYEQYF. The DNA of the CDR3 is TGTGCCAGCAGCAAAAGGGACCTACACTCCTACGAGCAGTACTTC.

This clonotype was detected a few times. The rearrangement links TRBV7-9 to TRBJ1-3; D possibly corresponds to TRBD1 (6 bases). The CDR3 has 16 amino acids. Germline CDR1 is SEHNR and CDR2 is FQNEAQ (reference sequence). With 5 bases removed from V and 0 bases from J, the gap between germline ends came to 14 bases. The DNA for the CDR3 is TGTGCCAGCAGCCCGGGGGCAGGCCTCTCTGGAAACACCATATATTTT. Its translation is CASSPGAGLSGNTIYF.